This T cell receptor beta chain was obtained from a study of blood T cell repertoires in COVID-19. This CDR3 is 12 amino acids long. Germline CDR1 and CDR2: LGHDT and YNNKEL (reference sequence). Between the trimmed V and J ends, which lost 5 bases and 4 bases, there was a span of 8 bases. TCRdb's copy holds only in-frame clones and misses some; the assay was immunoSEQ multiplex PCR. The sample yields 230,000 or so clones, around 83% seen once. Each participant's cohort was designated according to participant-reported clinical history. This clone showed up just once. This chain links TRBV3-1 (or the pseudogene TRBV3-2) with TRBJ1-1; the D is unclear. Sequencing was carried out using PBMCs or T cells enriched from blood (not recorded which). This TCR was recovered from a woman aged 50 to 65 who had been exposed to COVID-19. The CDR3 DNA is TGTGCCAGCAGCACCGAGGGCACTGAAGCTTTCTTT. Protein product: CASSTEGTEAFF.